This TCR beta chain is from a study of shared clonotypes between healthy human individuals. The authors split each subset's genomic DNA evenly across several immunoSEQ plates. Some clones are missing from TCRdb's copy, which holds only in-frame ones; the method was immunoSEQ multiplex PCR. The sample contains hundreds of thousands of clones, around 96% of which appear only once. The germline CDR1 and CDR2 sequences are MNHEY and SVGAGI. The CDR3 covers 11 residues. Naive CD8 cells comprised CD45RO-negative, CCR7-positively selected cells, excluding terminally differentiated effector memory CD45RA+ cells.

Source material: naive CD8+ T cells sorted from blood. The chain joins TRBV6-5 to TRBJ2-7, with TRBD2 matching over 7 bases. The receptor was derived from a man younger than 45 in good health. CDR3 DNA sequence: TGTGTCGCGGGAGACCCCTACGAGCAGTACTTC. Translating it yields CVAGDPYEQYF.